The next 32 T cell receptor beta chains were all read from a single sample in a study of cytomegalovirus exposure and HLA in healthy donors. In the PCR, 60 Vbeta and 13 Jbeta primers were used. The table came from immunoSEQ multiplex PCR; TCRdb's copy has only in-frame clones and leaves some out. This sample yields about 180,000 clones, of which 77% are seen a single time; about 1.5% belongs to the top ten. Sequencing was carried out using PBMCs. The receptors shown here come from a woman in her thirties in good health and CMV-seropositive.

V gene TRBV5-1 combines with J gene TRBJ2-7; tentative D call: TRBD2 (6 bases). The germline CDR1 and CDR2 sequences are SGHRS and YFSETQ. CDR3 length equals 20 residues. The V gene lost 3 bases and the J gene lost 0 bases, with 28 bases spanning the gap. CDR3 loop: CASSYTTPGLPTASSYEQYF. DNA for the CDR3: TGCGCCAGCAGCTACACAACCCCGGGACTCCCGACCGCGAGCTCCTACGAGCAGTACTTC.

A remark on this clone: Other DNA variants within this sample encode the same CDR3. This sequence joins TRBV6-5 and TRBJ1-4; D call uncertain. Per the germline V gene, CDR1 is MNHEY and CDR2 is SVGAGI. The CDR3 runs to 15 residues. Trimming pared 0 bases from V and 2 bases from J, leaving 7 bases between. The CDR3 DNA is TGTGCCAGCAGTTACTCAGGAGCTACTAATGAAAAACTGTTTTTT. Its translation is CASSYSGATNEKLFF.

Only a few counts were recorded for this clone. This chain uses TRBV7-8 with TRBJ2-5; 7 nucleotides line up with TRBD2. This CDR3 contains 16 residues. With 1 base clipped from V and 1 base from J, the junction kept 6 bases outside the gene matches. In germline, CDR1 is SGHVS, CDR2 FQNEAQ. The CDR3 region is CASSLGGGGSQETQYF. The CDR3 bases are TGTGCCAGCAGCTTAGGGGGCGGGGGAAGCCAAGAGACCCAGTACTTC.

In the case of this clone: This sample also contains other DNA sequences that code for the same CDR3. The V call is TRBV28, the J call TRBJ1-2, with D uncertain. The V gene lost 3 bases and the J gene lost 4 bases, with 6 bases spanning the gap. The V gene's germline CDR1 is MDHEN and CDR2 SYDVKM. This CDR3 is 12 amino acids long. The CDR3 is CASSFTVYGYTF. The CDR3, as DNA: TGTGCCAGCAGTTTCACTGTCTATGGCTACACCTTC.

This sequence joins TRBV5-1 and TRBJ2-3; tentatively, D is TRBD2 (5 bases). CDR1 and CDR2 from the germline V gene are SGHRS and YFSETQ. The CDR3 is 19 residues long. V was shortened by 2 bases and J by 0 bases, with 22 bases between the two germline ends. The CDR3 sequence: CASSFRGSAPQFSTDTQYF. The CDR3 coding sequence is TGCGCCAGCAGCTTCCGGGGTAGCGCACCACAATTTAGCACAGATACGCAGTATTTT.

The chain combines TRBV10-1 with TRBJ2-6; D not certain. The CDR3 is made up of 12 amino acids. V was trimmed by 4 bases and J by 8 bases, leaving 6 bases between them. In germline, CDR1 is WNHNN, CDR2 SYGVQD (reference sequence). The CDR3 nucleotides are TGCGCCAGCAGTGGGGCTCCCAACGTCCTGACTTTC. This codes for CASSGAPNVLTF.

The V and J genes are TRBV7-2 and TRBJ2-3; D uncertain. The ends were cut back, 5 bases at V and 1 base at J, with 7 bases in the middle. CDR1 and CDR2 from the germline V gene are SGHTA and FQGNSA. The CDR3 extends over 13 amino acids. The CDR3 spells CASSPLGTDTQYF. The CDR3 DNA reads as TGTGCCAGCAGCCCCCTTGGCACAGATACGCAGTATTTT.

Notes on this clone: The sample has other DNA sequences that encode this CDR3 too. The chain has TRBV12-5 and TRBJ2-1; D is unresolved. In germline, CDR1 is LGHNT, CDR2 FRNRAP. Between the trimmed V and J ends, which lost 1 base and 9 bases, there was a span of 10 bases. The CDR3 sequence is 13 residues long. The CDR3 DNA reads as TGTGCTAGTGGTTTGGGGGCGCCGTCTGAGCAGTTCTTC. Residues: CASGLGAPSEQFF.

This sequence joins TRBV11-3 and TRBJ2-3; perhaps TRBD2 as D (5 bases). V was trimmed by 3 bases and J by 3 bases, leaving 7 bases between them. CDR1 is SGHNT and CDR2 is YENEEA in the germline V gene. This CDR3 region has 13 residues. CDR3 bases: TGTGCCAGCAGCTTGGAGGTTACAGATACGCAGTATTTT. As protein: CASSLEVTDTQYF.

V and J are TRBV2 and TRBJ1-5; 8 bases align to TRBD1. The CDR3 is 13 residues long. In germline, CDR1 is SNHLY, CDR2 FYNNEI. V lost 7 bases to trimming and J lost 5 bases; unmatched junction nucleotides: 4. CDR3 amino acids: CASKGQGDQPQHF. In nucleotides, the CDR3 is TGTGCCAGCAAAGGACAGGGAGATCAGCCCCAGCATTTT.

The chain uses TRBV5-4 and TRBJ2-5, with 7 bases that match TRBD1. This CDR3 comprises 15 residues. Germline values: CDR1 SGHNT, CDR2 YYREEE (reference sequence). V was clipped by 3 bases and J by 1 base; unmatched bases: 6. CDR3: CASSSGTAFQETQYF. The CDR3 DNA follows: TGTGCCAGCAGCTCCGGGACAGCTTTCCAAGAGACCCAGTACTTC.

V and J are TRBV5-3 and TRBJ2-4; a weak D match, TRBD1 (6 bases). TRBV5-3 is classed as an ORF, of uncertain function. Trimming took off 1 base at V and 11 bases at J, with 19 bases between the two ends. The CDR3 spans 15 residues. The chain's CDR3 is CARSLKTGDPGVQYF. CDR3 nucleotide sequence: TGTGCCAGAAGCTTGAAGACAGGAGACCCGGGCGTTCAGTACTTC.

The chain has TRBV6-4 and TRBJ1-2, with D maybe TRBD1 (6 bases). Trimming pared 0 bases from V and 0 bases from J, leaving 8 bases between. The CDR3 length is 15 residues. Looked up from germline, CDR1 is MRHNA and CDR2 is SNTAGT. This chain's CDR3 is CASSDSGTSNYGYTF. For the CDR3, the DNA is TGTGCCAGCAGTGACTCCGGGACATCTAACTATGGCTACACCTTC.

The chain recombines TRBV2 with TRBJ1-2, with TRBD1 identical over 7 bases. This CDR3 has 14 amino acids. Germline CDR1 reads SNHLY; CDR2 reads FYNNEI. Trimming cost V 2 bases and J 5 bases; bases outside gene matches: 5. CDR3 nucleotide sequence: TGTGCCAGCAGTGAATACGACAGGGATTATGGCTACACCTTC. This gives the protein CASSEYDRDYGYTF. The variable domain in full, completed from reference TRBV2 and TRBJ1-2, reads EPEVTQTPSHQVTQMGQEVILRCVPISNHLYFYWYRQILGQKVEFLVSFYNNEISEKSEIFDDQFSVERPDGSNFTLKIRSTKLEDSAMYFCASSEYDRDYGYTFGSGTRLTVV.

The chain joins TRBV11-1 to TRBJ1-1; 9 bases are shared with TRBD1. Trimming took 5 bases from V and 2 from J; bases not matched to a gene: 3. The CDR3 is 14 residues long. Germline CDR1 SGHAT, CDR2 FQDESV (reference sequence). The CDR3 reads CASSLDRGNTEAFF. For the CDR3, the DNA is TGTGCCAGCAGCCTGGACAGGGGCAACACTGAAGCTTTCTTT.

The chain joins TRBV5-1 to TRBJ2-7, with TRBD2 identical over 15 bases. The CDR3 sequence is 17 residues long. V gave up 3 bases and J gave up 3 bases; unmatched junction bases: 7. Germline assignment: CDR1 SGHRS and CDR2 YFSETQ. This CDR3 is CASSWGLAGGADYEQYF. Here the CDR3 DNA reads TGCGCCAGCAGCTGGGGACTAGCGGGAGGAGCGGACTACGAGCAGTACTTC.

The chain couples TRBV4-2 to TRBJ2-6; D gene uncertain. This CDR3 has 17 residues. CDR1 and CDR2 (germline): LGHNA, YNFKEQ. V was clipped by 0 bases and J by 0 bases, with 9 bases between them. The CDR3 DNA is TGTGCCAGCAGCCAAGAGGGCCTCAACTCTGGGGCCAACGTCCTGACTTTC. Its translation: CASSQEGLNSGANVLTF.

The chain employs TRBV10-3 and TRBJ2-3; D not certain. The germline V gene encodes CDR1 ENHRY and CDR2 SYGVKD. The CDR3 length is 13 residues. Deletions cut 8 bases from V and 1 base from J, with 10 bases between. CDR3 DNA: TGTGCCATCGGAGACGCGGGCACAGATACGCAGTATTTT. It specifies CAIGDAGTDTQYF.

The J gene is TRBJ2-7, the V gene TRBV27; D ambiguous. Looked up from germline, CDR1 is MNHEY and CDR2 is SMNVEV (reference sequence). This CDR3 is built from 15 residues. V gave up 0 bases and J gave up 0 bases, with 9 bases separating them. CDR3 sequence reads: CASSLSLYSSYEQYF. The CDR3 nucleotides are TGTGCCAGCAGTTTATCCCTATACAGCTCCTACGAGCAGTACTTC.

The chain has TRBV5-1 and TRBJ2-1; 7 positions agree with TRBD1. The length of the CDR3 is 16 residues. CDR1 and CDR2 (germline): SGHRS, YFSETQ. V lost 3 bases to trimming and J lost 6 bases; unmatched junction nucleotides: 12. CDR3 protein: CASSSSPADRVNEQFF. The CDR3 region has the DNA TGCGCCAGCAGCTCGAGCCCCGCCGACAGGGTCAATGAGCAGTTCTTC.

This rearrangement joins TRBV10-3 to TRBJ2-1; 12 nucleotides line up with TRBD1. From germline, CDR1 is ENHRY and CDR2 SYGVKD. The length of the CDR3 is 16 residues. V was pared by 8 bases and J by 2 bases, with 7 bases of the junction left unmatched. The CDR3, as DNA: TGTGCCATCGGGACAGGGGGCGGGGAGGCCTACAATGAGCAGTTCTTC. The encoded protein is CAIGTGGGEAYNEQFF.

V and J are TRBV11-3 and TRBJ2-7; TRBD2 might be the D (6 bases). CDR3 size: 14 residues. Germline V lookup: CDR1 SGHNT, CDR2 YENEEA. V gave up 3 bases and J gave up 5 bases, with 14 bases separating them. DNA for the CDR3: TGTGCCAGCAGCTTGGGGGGAGCAGAAAACGAGCAGTACTTC. Its translation: CASSLGGAENEQYF.

The CDR3 region has the DNA TGTGCCAGCAGTTTTCAGGGCGTGATGAACACTGAAGCTTTCTTT. Translating gives CASSFQGVMNTEAFF. The chain carries TRBV6-5 and TRBJ1-1; possibly TRBD1 for D (5 bases). This CDR3 spans 15 amino acids. V was clipped by 4 bases and J by 0 bases, with 12 bases between them. Germline V gene sequence: CDR1 MNHEY, CDR2 SVGAGI.

The V and J genes are TRBV7-2 and TRBJ2-1; TRBD2 is a possible D gene (5 bases). Germline CDR1 SGHTA, CDR2 FQGNSA. V was pared by 5 bases and J by 0 bases, with 14 bases between. The CDR3 extends over 16 amino acids. The CDR3 DNA is TGTGCCAGCAGCCCCGCGGTACTAGTCTCCTACAATGAGCAGTTCTTC. Its translation is CASSPAVLVSYNEQFF.

This clone was found a few times. The chain uses TRBV19 and TRBJ2-7, with 8 bases that match TRBD1. The CDR3 runs to 16 residues. Germline values: CDR1 LNHDA, CDR2 SQIVND (reference sequence). With V trimmed by 5 bases and J by 2 bases, 11 bases remained unmatched. CDR3 bases: TGTGCCAGTAGTCCACCGTGGGGGACAGGCCCCTACGAGCAGTACTTC. Encoded protein: CASSPPWGTGPYEQYF.

About this clone itself: Distinct nucleotide sequences in the sample also encode this CDR3. The chain links TRBV2 to TRBJ2-1; 13 nucleotides agree with TRBD2. The germline V gene has CDR1 SNHLY and CDR2 FYNNEI. Unmatched junction bases numbered 11, after V lost 3 bases and J lost 3 bases. The CDR3 has 19 amino acids. The CDR3 protein is CASSDPGLAGADVYNEQFF. The CDR3 bases are TGTGCCAGCAGTGACCCTGGACTAGCGGGAGCGGATGTCTACAATGAGCAGTTCTTC.

The chain is built from TRBV6-5 and TRBJ2-1; a possible D gene is TRBD2 (5 bases). There are 15 residues in the CDR3. CDR1 is MNHEY and CDR2 is SVGAGI in the germline V gene. Trimming cost V 2 bases and J 2 bases, with 10 bases left between them. CDR3 sequence: CASSYNPGTYNEQFF. The CDR3, as DNA: TGTGCCAGCAGTTACAATCCCGGGACCTACAATGAGCAGTTCTTC.

This chain uses TRBV4-3 with TRBJ1-3, with TRBD1 matching 8 bases. Germline CDR1 LGHNA, CDR2 YSLEER. V shed 0 bases, J shed 1 base, and the junction held 5 bases outside the gene matches. The CDR3 is 17 amino acids. The CDR3 DNA is TGCGCCAGCAGCCAAGATCTGAGACAGGGGTCTGGAAACACCATATATTTT. Protein: CASSQDLRQGSGNTIYF.

The V gene is TRBV5-8, the J gene TRBJ1-5; no reliable D call. The CDR3 contains 13 residues. Germline V gene data show CDR1 as SGHTS and CDR2 as YDEGEE. V lost 2 bases and J lost 0, with 3 bases in between. For the CDR3, the DNA is TGTGCCAGCAGCTTCAATAGCAATCAGCCCCAGCATTTT. This translates into CASSFNSNQPQHF.

The chain recombines TRBV4-3 with TRBJ1-4; tentative D call: TRBD1 (5 bases). V lost 4 bases to trimming and J lost 5 bases, with 14 bases between them. This CDR3 contains 15 residues. Per germline, CDR1 LGHNA and CDR2 YSLEER. The CDR3 sequence is CASSPRGELNEKLFF. For the CDR3, the DNA is TGCGCCAGCAGCCCCCGGGGGGAATTAAATGAAAAACTGTTTTTT.

This chain joins TRBV14 and TRBJ2-1; 10 nucleotides agree with TRBD2. Germline-derived CDR1 and CDR2 are SGHDN and FVKESK. The trim removed 6 bases at V and 0 bases at J, leaving 5 bases unmatched. The CDR3 runs 16 residues. CDR3 protein: CASSQLAGSSYNEQFF. CDR3 DNA: TGTGCCAGCAGTCAACTAGCGGGATCCTCCTACAATGAGCAGTTCTTC.

The chain combines TRBV4-1 with TRBJ2-5; 9 bases line up with TRBD2. CDR1 is MGHRA, CDR2 YSYEKL, per germline. With 4 bases clipped from V and 3 bases from J, the junction kept 9 bases outside the gene matches. The CDR3 consists of 16 residues. CDR3 nucleotides: TGCGCCAGCAGCCCACTTCCGTTAGCGGGAGAAGAGACCCAGTACTTC. This codes for CASSPLPLAGEETQYF.